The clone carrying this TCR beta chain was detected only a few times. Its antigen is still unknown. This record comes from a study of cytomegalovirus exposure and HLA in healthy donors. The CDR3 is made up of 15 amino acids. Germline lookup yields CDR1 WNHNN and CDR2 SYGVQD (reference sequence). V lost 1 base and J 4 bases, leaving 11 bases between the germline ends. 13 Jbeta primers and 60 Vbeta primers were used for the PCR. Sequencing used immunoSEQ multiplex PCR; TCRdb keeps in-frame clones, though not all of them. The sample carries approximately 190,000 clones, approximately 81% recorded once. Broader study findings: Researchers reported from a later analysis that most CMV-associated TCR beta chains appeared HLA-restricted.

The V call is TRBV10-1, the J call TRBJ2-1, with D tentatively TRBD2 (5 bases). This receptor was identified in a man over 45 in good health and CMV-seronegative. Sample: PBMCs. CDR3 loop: CASSEYGEIYNEQFF. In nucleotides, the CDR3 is TGCGCCAGCAGTGAGTACGGGGAAATATACAATGAGCAGTTCTTC.